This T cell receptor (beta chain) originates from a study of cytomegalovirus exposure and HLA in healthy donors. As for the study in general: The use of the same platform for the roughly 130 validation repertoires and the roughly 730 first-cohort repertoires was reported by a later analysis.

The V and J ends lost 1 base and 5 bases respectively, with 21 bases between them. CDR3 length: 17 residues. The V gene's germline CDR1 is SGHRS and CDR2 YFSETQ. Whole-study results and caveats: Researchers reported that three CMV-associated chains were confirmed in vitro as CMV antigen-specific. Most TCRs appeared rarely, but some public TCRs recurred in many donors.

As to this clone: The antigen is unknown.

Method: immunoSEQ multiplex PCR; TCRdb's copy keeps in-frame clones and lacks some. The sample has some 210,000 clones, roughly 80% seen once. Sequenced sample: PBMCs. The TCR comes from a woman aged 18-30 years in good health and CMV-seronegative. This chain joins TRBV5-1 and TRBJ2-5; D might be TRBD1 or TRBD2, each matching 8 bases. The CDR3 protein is CASSLCVAGQDEETQYF. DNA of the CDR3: TGCGCCAGCAGCTTGTGCGTAGCGGGACAGGATGAGGAGACCCAGTACTTC.